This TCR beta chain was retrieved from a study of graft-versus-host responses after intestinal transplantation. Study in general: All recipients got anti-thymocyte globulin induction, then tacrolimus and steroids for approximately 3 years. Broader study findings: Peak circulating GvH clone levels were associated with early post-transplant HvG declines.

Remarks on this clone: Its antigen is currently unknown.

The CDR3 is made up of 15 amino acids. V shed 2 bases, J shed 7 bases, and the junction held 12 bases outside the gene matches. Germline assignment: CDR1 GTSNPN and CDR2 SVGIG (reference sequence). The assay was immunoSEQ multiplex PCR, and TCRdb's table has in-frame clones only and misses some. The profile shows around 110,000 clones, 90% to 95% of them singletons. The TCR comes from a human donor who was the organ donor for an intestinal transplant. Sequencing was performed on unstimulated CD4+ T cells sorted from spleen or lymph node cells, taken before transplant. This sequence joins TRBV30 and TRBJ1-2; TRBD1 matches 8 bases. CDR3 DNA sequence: TGTGCCTGGAGTCTAGACAGGGGCGTCTCCGCTGGCTACACCTTC. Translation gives CAWSLDRGVSAGYTF.